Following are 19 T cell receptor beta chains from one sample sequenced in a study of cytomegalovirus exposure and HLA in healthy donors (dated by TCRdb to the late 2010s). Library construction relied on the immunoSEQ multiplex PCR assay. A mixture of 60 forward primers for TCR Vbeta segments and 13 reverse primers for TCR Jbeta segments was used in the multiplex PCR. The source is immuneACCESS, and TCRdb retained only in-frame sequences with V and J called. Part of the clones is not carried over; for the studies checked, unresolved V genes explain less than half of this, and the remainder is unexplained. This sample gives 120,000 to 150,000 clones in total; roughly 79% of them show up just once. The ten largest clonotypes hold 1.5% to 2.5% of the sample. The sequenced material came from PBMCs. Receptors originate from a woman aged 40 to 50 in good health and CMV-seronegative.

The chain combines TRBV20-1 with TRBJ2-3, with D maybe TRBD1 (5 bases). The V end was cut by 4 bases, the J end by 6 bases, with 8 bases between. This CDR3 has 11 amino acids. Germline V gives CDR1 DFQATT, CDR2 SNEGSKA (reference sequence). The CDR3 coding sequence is TGCAGTGCTACACCAGGGGATACGCAGTATTTT. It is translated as CSATPGDTQYF.

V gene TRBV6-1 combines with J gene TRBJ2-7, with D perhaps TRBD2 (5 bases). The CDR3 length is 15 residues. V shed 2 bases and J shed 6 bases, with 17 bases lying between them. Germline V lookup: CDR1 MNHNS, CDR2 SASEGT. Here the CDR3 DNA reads TGTGCCAGCAGTGAATCGGACTGGGATAACTTCGAGCAGTACTTC. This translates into CASSESDWDNFEQYF.

In DNA, the CDR3 is TGTGCCAGCAGCTTACTCCGGGAGAACACTGAAGCTTTCTTT. Residues: CASSLLRENTEAFF. This chain uses TRBV13 with TRBJ1-1; no clear D gene. V lost 2 bases and J 1 base, leaving 8 bases between the germline ends. The CDR3 spans 14 residues. The germline V gene encodes CDR1 PRHDT and CDR2 FYEKMQ (reference sequence).

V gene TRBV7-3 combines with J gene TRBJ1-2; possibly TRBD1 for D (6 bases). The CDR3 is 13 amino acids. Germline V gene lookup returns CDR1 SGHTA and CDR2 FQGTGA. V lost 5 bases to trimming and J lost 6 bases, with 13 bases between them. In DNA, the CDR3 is TGTGCCAGCAGCACCAACAGGGCGGATGGCTACACCTTC. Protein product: CASSTNRADGYTF.

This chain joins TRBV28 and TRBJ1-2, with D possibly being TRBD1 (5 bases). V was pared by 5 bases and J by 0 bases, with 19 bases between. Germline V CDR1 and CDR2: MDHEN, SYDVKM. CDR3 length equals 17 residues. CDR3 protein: CASSPARGRVANYGYTF. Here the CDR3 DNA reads TGTGCCAGCAGTCCGGCGCGGGGCAGGGTAGCTAACTATGGCTACACCTTC.

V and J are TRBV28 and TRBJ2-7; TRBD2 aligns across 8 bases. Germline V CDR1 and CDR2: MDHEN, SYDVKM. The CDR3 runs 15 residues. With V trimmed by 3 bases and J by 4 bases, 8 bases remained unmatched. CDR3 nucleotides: TGTGCCAGCAGTTTGTCAAGCGGGAGTTCGTACGAGCAGTACTTC. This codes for CASSLSSGSSYEQYF.

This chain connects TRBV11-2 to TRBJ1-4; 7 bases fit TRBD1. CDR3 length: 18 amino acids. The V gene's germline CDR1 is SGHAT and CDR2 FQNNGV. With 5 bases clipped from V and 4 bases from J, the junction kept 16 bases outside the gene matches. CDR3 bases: TGTGCCAGCAGCGAATCCCGGGACAGACTATTTTTTAATGAAAAACTGTTTTTT. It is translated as CASSESRDRLFFNEKLFF. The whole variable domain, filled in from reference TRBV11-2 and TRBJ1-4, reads EAGVAQSPRYKIIEKRQSVAFWCNPISGHATLYWYQQILGQGPKLLIQFQNNGVVDDSQLPKDRFSAERLKGVDSTLKIQPAKLEDSAVYLCASSESRDRLFFNEKLFFGSGTQLSVL.

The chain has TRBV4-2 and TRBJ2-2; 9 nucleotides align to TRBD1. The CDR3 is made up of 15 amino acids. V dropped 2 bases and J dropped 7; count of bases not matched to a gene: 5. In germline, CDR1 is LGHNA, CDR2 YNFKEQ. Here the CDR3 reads CASSQWTGVDGELFF. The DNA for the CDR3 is TGTGCCAGCAGCCAATGGACAGGGGTTGACGGGGAGCTGTTTTTT.

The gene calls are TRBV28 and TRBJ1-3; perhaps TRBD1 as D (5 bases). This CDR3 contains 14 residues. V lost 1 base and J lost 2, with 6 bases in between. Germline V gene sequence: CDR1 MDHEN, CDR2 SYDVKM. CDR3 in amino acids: CASSLSGTGNTIYF. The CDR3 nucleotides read TGTGCCAGCAGTTTATCAGGGACTGGAAACACCATATATTTT.

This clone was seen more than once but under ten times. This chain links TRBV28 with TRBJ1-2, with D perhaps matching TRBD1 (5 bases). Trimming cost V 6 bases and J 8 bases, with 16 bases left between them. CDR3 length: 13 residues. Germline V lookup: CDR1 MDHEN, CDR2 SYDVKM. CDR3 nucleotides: TGTGCCAGCAGGGCGGGGGGAATAAAGGGCTACACCTTC. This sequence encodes CASRAGGIKGYTF.

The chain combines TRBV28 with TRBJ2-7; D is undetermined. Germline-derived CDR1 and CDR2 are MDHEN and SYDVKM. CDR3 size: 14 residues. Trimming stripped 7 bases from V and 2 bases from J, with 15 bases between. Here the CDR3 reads CASNPSGSPYEQYF. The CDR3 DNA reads TGTGCCAGCAACCCATCGGGTAGTCCCTACGAGCAGTACTTC.

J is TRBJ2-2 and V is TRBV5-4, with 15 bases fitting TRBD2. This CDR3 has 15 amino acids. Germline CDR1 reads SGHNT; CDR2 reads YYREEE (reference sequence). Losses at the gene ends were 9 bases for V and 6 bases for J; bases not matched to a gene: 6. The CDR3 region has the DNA TGTGCCACCGGACTAGCGGGAGGGCTGGCCGGGGAGCTGTTTTTT. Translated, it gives CATGLAGGLAGELFF.

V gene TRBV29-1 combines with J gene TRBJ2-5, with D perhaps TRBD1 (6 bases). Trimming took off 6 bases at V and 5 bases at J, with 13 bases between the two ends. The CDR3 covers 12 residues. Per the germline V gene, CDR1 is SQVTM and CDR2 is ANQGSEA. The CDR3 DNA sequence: TGCAGCGTCGCCGGGACAAGGGAGACCCAGTACTTC. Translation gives CSVAGTRETQYF. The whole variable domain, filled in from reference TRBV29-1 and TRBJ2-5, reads SAVISQKPSRDICQRGTSLTIQCQVDSQVTMMFWYRQQPGQSLTLIATANQGSEATYESGFVIDKFPISRPNLTFSTLTVSNMSPEDSSIYLCSVAGTRETQYFGPGTRLLVL.

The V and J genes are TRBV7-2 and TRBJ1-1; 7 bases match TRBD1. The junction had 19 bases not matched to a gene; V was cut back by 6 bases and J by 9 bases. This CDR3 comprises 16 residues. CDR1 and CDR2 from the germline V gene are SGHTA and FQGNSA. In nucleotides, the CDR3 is TGTGCCAGCAGTTACCGATGGGGACAGACGACGATTAAAGCTTTCTTT. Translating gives CASSYRWGQTTIKAFF.

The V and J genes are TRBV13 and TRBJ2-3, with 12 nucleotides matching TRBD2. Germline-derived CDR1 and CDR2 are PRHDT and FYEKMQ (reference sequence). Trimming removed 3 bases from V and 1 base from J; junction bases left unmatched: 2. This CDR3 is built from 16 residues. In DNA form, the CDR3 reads TGTGCCAGCAGCTTGAGGACTAGCGGGGGCACAGATACGCAGTATTTT. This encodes CASSLRTSGGTDTQYF.

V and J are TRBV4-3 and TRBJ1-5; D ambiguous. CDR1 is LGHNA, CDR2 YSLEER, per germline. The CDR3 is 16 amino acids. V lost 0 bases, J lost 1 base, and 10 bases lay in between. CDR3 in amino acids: CASSQDFGISNQPQHF. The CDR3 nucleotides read TGCGCCAGCAGCCAAGATTTCGGGATCAGCAATCAGCCCCAGCATTTT.

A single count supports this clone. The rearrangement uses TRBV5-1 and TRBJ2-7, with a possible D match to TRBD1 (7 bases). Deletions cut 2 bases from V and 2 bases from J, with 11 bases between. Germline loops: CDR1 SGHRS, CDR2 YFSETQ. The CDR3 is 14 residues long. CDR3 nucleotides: TGCGCCAGCAGCTTTTCAGGGGGGACCTACGAGCAGTACTTC. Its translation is CASSFSGGTYEQYF.

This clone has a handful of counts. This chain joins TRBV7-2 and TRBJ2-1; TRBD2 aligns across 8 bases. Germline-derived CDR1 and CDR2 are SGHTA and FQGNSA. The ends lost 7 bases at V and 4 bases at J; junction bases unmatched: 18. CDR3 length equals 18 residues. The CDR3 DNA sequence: TGTGCCAGCAACCGGGGGGGGTTTCTAGCGGAAATATACAATGAGCAGTTCTTC. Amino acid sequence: CASNRGGFLAEIYNEQFF. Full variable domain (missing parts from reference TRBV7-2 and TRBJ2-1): GAGVSQSPSNKVTEKGKDVELRCDPISGHTALYWYRQSLGQGLEFLIYFQGNSAPDKSGLPSDRFSAERTGGSVSTLTIQRTQQEDSAVYLCASNRGGFLAEIYNEQFFGPGTRLTVL.

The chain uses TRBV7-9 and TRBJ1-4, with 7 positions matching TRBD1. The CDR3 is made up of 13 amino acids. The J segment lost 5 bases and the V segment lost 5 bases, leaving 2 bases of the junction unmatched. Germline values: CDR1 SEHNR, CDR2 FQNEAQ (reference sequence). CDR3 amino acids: CASSPQGNEKLFF. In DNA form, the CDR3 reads TGTGCCAGCAGCCCACAGGGGAATGAAAAACTGTTTTTT.